A single T cell receptor beta chain is shown here with its context. There are 17 residues in the CDR3. Per the germline V gene, CDR1 is MNHEY and CDR2 is SVGEGT. V shed 5 bases and J 7 bases; nucleotides not matched to a gene: 16. This sample was taken from a study of blood T cell repertoires in COVID-19. Study-wide background: Material from acute and convalescent COVID-19 was sourced from the United States, Italy and Spain.

Original handling: Amplification from reference gene primers served as the basis for estimated nucleated cell counts. This table comes from immunoSEQ multiplex PCR, and its TCRdb copy is limited to in-frame clones, with some not included. That table furnishes V, J and clone size, whereas the DNA furnished D and trimming. The sample has under 200,000 clones; roughly four fifths are singletons. The chain combines TRBV6-2 or TRBV6-3 with TRBJ1-2; 10 bases map to TRBD1. The specimen was PBMCs or T cells enriched from blood (not recorded which). This receptor was identified in a man aged 45-65 years who had recovered from COVID-19. CDR3 in amino acids: CASSLISPRTGGSGYTF. The CDR3 DNA is TGTGCCAGCAGTCTAATCTCCCCCAGGACAGGGGGGAGTGGCTACACCTTC.